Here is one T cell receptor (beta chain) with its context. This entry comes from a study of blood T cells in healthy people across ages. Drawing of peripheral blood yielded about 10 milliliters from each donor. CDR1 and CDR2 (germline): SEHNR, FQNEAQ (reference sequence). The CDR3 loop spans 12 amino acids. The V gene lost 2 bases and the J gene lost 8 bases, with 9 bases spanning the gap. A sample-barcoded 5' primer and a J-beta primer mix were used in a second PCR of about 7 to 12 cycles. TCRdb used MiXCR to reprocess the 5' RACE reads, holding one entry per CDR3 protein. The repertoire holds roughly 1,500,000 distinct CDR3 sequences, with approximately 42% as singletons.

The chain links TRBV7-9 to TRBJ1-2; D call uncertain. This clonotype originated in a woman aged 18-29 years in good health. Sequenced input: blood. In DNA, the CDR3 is TGTGCCAGCAGCTTATCGAATGGCGGCTACACCTTC. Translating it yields CASSLSNGGYTF.